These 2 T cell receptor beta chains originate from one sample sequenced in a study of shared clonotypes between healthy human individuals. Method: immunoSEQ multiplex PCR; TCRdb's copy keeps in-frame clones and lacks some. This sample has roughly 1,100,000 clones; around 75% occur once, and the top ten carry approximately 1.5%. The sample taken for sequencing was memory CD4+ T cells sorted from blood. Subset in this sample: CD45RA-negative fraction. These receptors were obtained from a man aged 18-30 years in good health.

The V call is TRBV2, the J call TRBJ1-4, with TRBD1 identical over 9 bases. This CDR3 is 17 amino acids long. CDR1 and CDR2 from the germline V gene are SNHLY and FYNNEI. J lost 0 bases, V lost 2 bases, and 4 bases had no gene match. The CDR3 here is CASSEWDRAPTNEKLFF. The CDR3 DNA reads TGTGCCAGCAGTGAATGGGACAGGGCCCCAACTAATGAAAAACTGTTTTTT.

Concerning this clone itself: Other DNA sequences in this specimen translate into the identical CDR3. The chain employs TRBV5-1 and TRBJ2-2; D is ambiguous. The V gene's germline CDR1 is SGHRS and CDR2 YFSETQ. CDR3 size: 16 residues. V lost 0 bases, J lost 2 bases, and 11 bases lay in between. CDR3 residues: CASSLGGRANTGELFF. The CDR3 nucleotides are TGCGCCAGCAGCTTGGGAGGCAGAGCTAACACCGGGGAGCTGTTTTTT.